This T cell receptor (beta chain) originates from a study of cytomegalovirus exposure and HLA in healthy donors. The primer mix had 60 Vbeta and 13 Jbeta primers. Only in-frame clones appear in the TCRdb table, and some are missing; sequencing was by immunoSEQ multiplex PCR. The sample includes under 200,000 clones, about 80% of them seen just once. This clone turned up a few times. V lost 3 bases to trimming and J lost 1 base, with 5 bases between them. This CDR3 is built from 13 residues. Germline V CDR1 and CDR2: LNHNV, YYDKDF (reference sequence). This chain connects TRBV15 to TRBJ2-3, with D tentatively TRBD2 (5 bases). The source of this sequence is a woman aged 50 to 60 in good health and CMV-seronegative. Sequenced material: PBMCs. CDR3: CATSSGGTDTQYF. CDR3 sequence (DNA): TGTGCCACCAGCAGCGGGGGCACAGATACGCAGTATTTT.